The table lists the clone carrying this TCR beta chain with a few counts. Antigen specificity is unknown. The sample is drawn from a study of blood T cells in healthy people across ages. Study-level points and caveats: Percentage of naive T cells showed a strong correlation with TCR beta diversity.

Combining a sample-barcoded 5' primer with a J-beta primer mix, a second PCR ran for 7 to 11 cycles. Using its own MiXCR run on the 5' RACE reads, TCRdb lists one record per CDR3 protein. The sample carries hundreds of thousands of distinct CDR3 sequences, 53% recorded once. V was clipped by 1 base and J by 8 bases; unmatched bases: 5. Germline assignment: CDR1 SGHTA and CDR2 FQGNSA. The CDR3 runs to 16 residues. The sequencing input was blood. The receptor comes from a man aged 80 or over in good health. This chain joins TRBV7-2 and TRBJ2-1, with 13 bases aligning to TRBD2. CDR3 DNA: TGTGCCAGCAGCTTAGAGGGGACTAGCGGGGTCCATGAGCAGTTCTTC. Its protein is CASSLEGTSGVHEQFF.